The 32 T cell receptor beta chains listed next were all sequenced from one sample in a study of Graves' ophthalmopathy and Graves' hyperthyroidism. Amplifying from RNA transcripts, the study obtained TCR beta CDR3 regions. First-round RT-PCR used HTBI primers; second-round multiplex PCR followed. TCRdb called the multiplex PCR reads again in MiXCR, with one record for every CDR3 protein. The data hold about 380,000 distinct CDR3 sequences, with roughly 14% observed a single time. Sequencing was done on a sample of peripheral blood. These receptors were taken from a woman aged 18 to 35 with stable Graves' hyperthyroidism.

Many counts were recorded for this clonotype. This chain uses TRBV20-1 with TRBJ1-6; possible D gene TRBD1, 5 bases. Germline lookup yields CDR1 DFQATT and CDR2 SNEGSKA (reference sequence). Trimming shortened V by 0 bases and J by 9 bases, and 21 bases separated the two germline ends. This CDR3 contains 17 residues. CDR3 sequence (DNA): TGCAGTGCTAGAGATCGGGGGGGTTCCTTGTTTGGTTCACCCCTCCACTTT. Its translation: CSARDRGGSLFGSPLHF.

The chain is built from TRBV7-2 and TRBJ2-5; TRBD2 matches 10 bases. Germline values: CDR1 SGHTA, CDR2 FQGNSA. This CDR3 has 15 amino acids. The V and J ends lost 3 bases and 4 bases, in that order; junction bases with no gene match: 5. The CDR3 loop reads CASSLLAGVLETQYF. DNA of the CDR3: TGTGCCAGCAGCTTGCTAGCGGGAGTGCTAGAGACCCAGTACTTC.

This clonotype was seen ten or more times. The rearrangement joins TRBV7-3 to TRBJ2-7; 7 bases agree with TRBD2. Per the germline V gene, CDR1 is SGHTA and CDR2 is FQGTGA. J lost 7 bases, V lost 8 bases, and 11 bases had no gene match. CDR3 length: 13 amino acids. CDR3 DNA sequence: TGTGCCAGCGGGTTCGGGCGGGGGATGGAGCAGTACTTC. It is translated as CASGFGRGMEQYF.

This clonotype was detected a few times. V gene TRBV18 combines with J gene TRBJ2-5; D unclear. With 0 bases removed from V and 4 bases from J, the gap between germline ends came to 9 bases. The CDR3 sequence is 14 residues long. The germline V gene encodes CDR1 KGHSH and CDR2 LQKENI. In nucleotides, the CDR3 is TGTGCCAGCTCACCACCTAGGCGCGGAGAGACCCAGTACTTC. This encodes CASSPPRRGETQYF.

As regards this clonotype: The junction and the germline gene differ at one end; a read error may be behind it. CDR3 residues: CASSIDSSEWPQRF. CDR3 in DNA: TGTGCCAGTAGTATAGATAGTAGTGAATGGCCCCAGCGTTTT. The V gene is TRBV19, the J gene TRBJ1-5; D is unresolved. CDR1 is LNHDA and CDR2 is SQIVND in the germline V gene (reference sequence). CDR3 length: 14 amino acids.

The table lists this clonotype with many counts. V usage is TRBV20-1 and J usage is TRBJ2-7, with D possibly being TRBD1 (5 bases). The CDR3 consists of 13 residues. Per germline, CDR1 DFQATT and CDR2 SNEGSKA (reference sequence). Trimming took off 6 bases at V and 6 bases at J, with 18 bases between the two ends. CDR3 nucleotides: TGCAGTGCCGGGTCGCCAGGGATGGGCGAGCAGTACTTC. It encodes CSAGSPGMGEQYF.

The chain has TRBV20-1 and TRBJ1-1, with TRBD1 as a possible D gene (5 bases). The germline CDR1 and CDR2 sequences are DFQATT and SNEGSKA (reference sequence). V was trimmed by 5 bases and J by 7 bases, leaving 14 bases between them. This CDR3 comprises 12 residues. The CDR3 loop reads CSARQPNLEAFF. The CDR3 bases are TGCAGTGCTCGACAGCCAAACCTTGAAGCTTTCTTT.

There are many counts of this clonotype. The J gene is TRBJ1-1, the V gene TRBV5-1; D is uncertain. The V end lost 3 bases, the J end lost 1 base, and 13 bases lay between the germline ends. Germline CDR1 SGHRS, CDR2 YFSETQ. The CDR3 totals 15 residues. Written as DNA, the CDR3 is TGCGCCAGCAGCTCGAGTATCTTAGGGAACACTGAAGCTTTCTTT. Translating it yields CASSSSILGNTEAFF. The whole variable domain, filled in from reference TRBV5-1 and TRBJ1-1, reads KAGVTQTPRYLIKTRGQQVTLSCSPISGHRSVSWYQQTPGQGLQFLFEYFSETQRNKGNFPGRFSGRQFSNSRSEMNVSTLELGDSALYLCASSSSILGNTEAFFGQGTRLTVV.

V is TRBV6-2 or TRBV6-3 and J is TRBJ2-5, with a tentative D call TRBD2 (6 bases). Per the germline V gene, CDR1 is MNHEY and CDR2 is SVGEGT. Trimming pared 4 bases from V and 5 bases from J, leaving 14 bases between. This CDR3 contains 14 residues. CDR3 DNA sequence: TGTGCCAGCAGTTTATGGGGGAGCGGGGAGACCCAGTACTTC. Protein sequence: CASSLWGSGETQYF.

Many counts were recorded for this clonotype. This chain joins TRBV20-1 and TRBJ1-5; maybe TRBD1 (5 bases). The germline CDR1 and CDR2 sequences are DFQATT and SNEGSKA (reference sequence). V shed 7 bases and J shed 0 bases, with 13 bases lying between them. The CDR3 is made up of 14 amino acids. The CDR3 sequence: CSVRQQYSNQPQHF. CDR3 in DNA: TGCAGTGTGAGACAGCAATATAGCAATCAGCCCCAGCATTTT.

In its sample, this clonotype was seen many times. The chain links TRBV7-8 to TRBJ1-5, with TRBD1 as a possible D gene (6 bases). This CDR3 has 15 residues. V was pared by 11 bases and J by 3 bases, with 20 bases between. Germline CDR1 SGHVS, CDR2 FQNEAQ. The chain's CDR3 is CAPSLGGTLNQPQHF. For the CDR3, the DNA is TGTGCCCCAAGCTTAGGTGGGACACTCAATCAGCCCCAGCATTTT.

This clonotype was detected a few times. The rearrangement joins TRBV11-2 to TRBJ1-1; D may be TRBD1 (5 bases). This CDR3 region has 14 residues. Germline-derived CDR1 and CDR2 are SGHAT and FQNNGV. Trimming removed 7 bases at V and 1 base at J, with 13 bases between. CDR3 DNA: TGTGCCAGCAAGCCCTCGAGGGGGAACACTGAAGCTTTCTTT. It specifies CASKPSRGNTEAFF.

To note about this clonotype: This could be a read error, since a much larger clone is one nucleotide away. The genes are TRBV24-1 and TRBJ2-2; D is possibly TRBD2 (5 bases). Germline values: CDR1 KGHDR, CDR2 SFDVKD. The length of the CDR3 is 14 residues. The CDR3 sequence is CASQTGENTGELCF. The CDR3 DNA follows: TGTGCCTCACAAACCGGAGAGAACACCGGGGAGCTGTGTTTT.

This clonotype was seen repeatedly, ten times or more. CDR3 nucleotide sequence: TGTGCCAGTAGTACCAGCGGGGGGTGGAGCAATCAGCCCCAGCATTTT. This sequence encodes CASSTSGGWSNQPQHF. The rearrangement uses TRBV19 and TRBJ1-5; D perhaps matches TRBD1 (5 bases). This CDR3 is built from 16 residues. In germline, CDR1 is LNHDA, CDR2 SQIVND (reference sequence). V was cut by 4 bases and J by 1 base, with 14 bases left in between.

The V call is TRBV6-1, the J call TRBJ2-7; TRBD2 matches at 10 bases. The CDR3 runs 15 residues. Germline trimming cut 5 bases from V and 4 bases from J; bases unmatched to any gene: 8. Germline CDR1 and CDR2: MNHNS and SASEGT. As DNA, the CDR3 is TGTGCCAGCAGTCGGCTAGCGGGGGCCAAGTACGAGCAGTACTTC. The encoded protein is CASSRLAGAKYEQYF.

The chain joins TRBV18 to TRBJ1-5, with D uncertain. The V end lost 2 bases, the J end lost 0 bases, and 8 bases lay between the germline ends. The CDR3 spans 15 residues. From germline, CDR1 is KGHSH and CDR2 LQKENI. CDR3: CASSPAGDSNQPQHF. The CDR3 DNA sequence: TGTGCCAGCTCACCAGCCGGAGATAGCAATCAGCCCCAGCATTTT.

In this sample, this clonotype turned up many times. The chain uses TRBV10-3 and TRBJ1-1; D is unresolved. Germline V gives CDR1 ENHRY, CDR2 SYGVKD. The CDR3 totals 13 residues. The V and J ends lost 3 bases and 5 bases respectively, with 10 bases between them. The DNA for the CDR3 is TGTGCCATCAGTGAACGCAGTCCGACTGAAGCTTTCTTT. Translating gives CAISERSPTEAFF.

At least ten counts were recorded for this clonotype. The CDR3 spells CASNQPPANTGELFF. CDR3 bases: TGTGCCAGCAACCAGCCCCCCGCGAACACCGGGGAGCTGTTTTTT. V usage is TRBV7-2 and J usage is TRBJ2-2; D remains ambiguous. The germline gives CDR1 SGHTA, CDR2 FQGNSA. There are 15 residues in the CDR3. V lost 7 bases and J 0 bases, leaving 12 bases between the germline ends.

The genes are TRBV4-1 and TRBJ2-7, with 12 nucleotides matching TRBD1. The CDR3 has 16 amino acids. The V segment lost 4 bases and the J segment 4 bases; nucleotides outside the gene matches: 8. Germline CDR1 MGHRA, CDR2 YSYEKL. In nucleotides, the CDR3 is TGCGCCAGCAGCCTACCCCCGGGACAGGGGGCTTACGAGCAGTACTTC. Translation gives CASSLPPGQGAYEQYF.

Concerning this clonotype: A single base separates this from a much larger clone, so it may be a read error. The chain is built from TRBV6-2 or TRBV6-3 and TRBJ2-2, with 10 bases matching TRBD2. The V gene's germline CDR1 is MNHEY and CDR2 SVGEGT. The CDR3 loop spans 16 amino acids. CDR3: CASRPASGGATGELCF. In DNA form, the CDR3 reads TGTGCCAGCAGGCCGGCAAGCGGGGGGGCAACCGGGGAGCTGTGTTTT.

This clonotype was seen many times. CDR3 nucleotides: TGTGCCAGCAGTTACAGGGCCAGCACTGAAGCTTTCTTT. Translated, it gives CASSYRASTEAFF. The chain uses TRBV6-2 or TRBV6-3 and TRBJ1-1; D is uncertain. V lost 2 bases to trimming and J lost 4 bases, with 8 bases between them. CDR1 is MNHEY, CDR2 SVGEGT, per germline. CDR3 length: 13 residues.

This sequence joins TRBV24-1 and TRBJ2-2, with TRBD2 identical over 10 bases. Germline assignment: CDR1 KGHDR and CDR2 SFDVKD. This CDR3 is built from 15 residues. J lost 6 bases, V lost 10 bases, and 10 bases had no gene match. CDR3 nucleotides: TGTGCCACAGGTGGTAGTCTAGCGGGAGCCGGGGAGCTGTTTTTT. Encoded protein: CATGGSLAGAGELFF.

In the case of this clonotype: This may come from a read error, since a much larger clone is one base off. The chain carries TRBV7-2 and TRBJ2-7; either TRBD1 or TRBD2 may fit D (7 bases each). The length of the CDR3 is 15 residues. CDR1 is SGHTA, CDR2 FQGNSA, per germline. CDR3 residues: CASSLGAGGGGERYF. DNA for the CDR3: TGTGCCAGCAGCTTAGGTGCAGGGGGAGGGGGCGAGCGGTACTTC.

This clonotype has ten or more counts. This chain links TRBV19 with TRBJ1-5, with D possibly TRBD1 on 6 matching bases. The CDR3 covers 15 residues. Between the trimmed V and J ends, which lost 10 bases and 6 bases, there was a span of 22 bases. Germline assignment: CDR1 LNHDA and CDR2 SQIVND (reference sequence). The CDR3 DNA is TGTGCCACCGTAGGGGTGAAAGGGGGAGGTCAGCCCCAGCATTTT. Encoded protein: CATVGVKGGGQPQHF.

V gene TRBV12-3 or TRBV12-4 combines with J gene TRBJ2-2; D ambiguous. The CDR3 contains 14 residues. V lost 6 bases to trimming and J lost 1 base, with 9 bases between them. CDR3 protein: CASRGSENTGELFF. Here the CDR3 DNA reads TGTGCCAGCAGGGGAAGCGAGAACACCGGGGAGCTGTTTTTT.

This clonotype was found once. The V gene is TRBV11-2, the J gene TRBJ1-1, with D perhaps matching TRBD1 (5 bases). From germline, CDR1 is SGHAT and CDR2 FQNNGV. The CDR3 consists of 17 residues. V was shortened by 0 bases and J by 0 bases, with 14 bases between the two germline ends. The CDR3 coding sequence is TGTGCCAGCAGCTTAGATTGGGGGACCTGGATGAACACTGAAGCTTTCTTT. Protein product: CASSLDWGTWMNTEAFF.

This clonotype was picked up many times. The chain recombines TRBV20-1 with TRBJ1-1, with 7 bases identical to TRBD1. V lost 3 bases, J lost 3 bases, and 4 bases stayed unmatched. The CDR3 is 13 amino acids. The V gene's germline CDR1 is DFQATT and CDR2 SNEGSKA (reference sequence). The CDR3 here is CSASNQGDTEAFF. CDR3 bases: TGCAGTGCTAGTAACCAGGGGGACACTGAAGCTTTCTTT.

This clonotype was observed at least ten times. The chain is built from TRBV24-1 and TRBJ2-2, with D possibly TRBD2 on 6 matching bases. The CDR3 totals 13 residues. Germline CDR1 reads KGHDR; CDR2 reads SFDVKD. Trimming left V 9 bases short and J 6 bases short, with 13 bases between. The CDR3 nucleotides read TGTGCCACCTACGATAGCGGAGCCGGGGAGCTGTTTTTT. It codes for CATYDSGAGELFF.

Concerning this clonotype itself: A much larger clone differs by one base, so this may be a read error. The chain combines TRBV4-1 with TRBJ1-1; 9 nucleotides align to TRBD1. J lost 4 bases, V lost 0 bases, and 9 bases had no gene match. This CDR3 region has 17 residues. Germline-derived CDR1 and CDR2 are MGHRA and YSYEKL. The chain's CDR3 is CASSQEKAGTGITEAFF. CDR3 nucleotides: TGCGCCAGCAGCCAAGAGAAAGCCGGGACAGGGATCACTGAAGCTTTCTTT.

This clonotype was counted at least ten times. The chain recombines TRBV6-5 with TRBJ1-2, with 7 nucleotides matching TRBD1. The germline gives CDR1 MNHEY, CDR2 SVGAGI. The CDR3 has 12 amino acids. Trimming took 5 bases from V and 6 from J; bases not matched to a gene: 3. The CDR3 reads CASSHGQDGYTF. The CDR3 bases are TGTGCCAGCAGTCACGGACAGGATGGCTACACCTTC.

This clonotype came up many times. The chain recombines TRBV12-3 or TRBV12-4 with TRBJ1-1; no reliable D call. This CDR3 contains 11 residues. V was clipped by 2 bases and J by 6 bases, with 4 bases between them. This CDR3 is CASSLRSEAFF. For the CDR3, the DNA is TGTGCCAGCAGTTTACGGTCTGAAGCTTTCTTT.

This clonotype was seen many times. This chain connects TRBV27 to TRBJ1-6; TRBD1 matches at 9 bases. In germline, CDR1 is MNHEY, CDR2 SMNVEV (reference sequence). V shed 9 bases, J shed 10 bases, and the junction held 7 bases outside the gene matches. The CDR3 sequence is 13 residues long. The CDR3 region is CASRTGDGSPLHF. Written as DNA, the CDR3 is TGTGCCAGTAGGACAGGGGATGGGTCACCCCTCCACTTT.